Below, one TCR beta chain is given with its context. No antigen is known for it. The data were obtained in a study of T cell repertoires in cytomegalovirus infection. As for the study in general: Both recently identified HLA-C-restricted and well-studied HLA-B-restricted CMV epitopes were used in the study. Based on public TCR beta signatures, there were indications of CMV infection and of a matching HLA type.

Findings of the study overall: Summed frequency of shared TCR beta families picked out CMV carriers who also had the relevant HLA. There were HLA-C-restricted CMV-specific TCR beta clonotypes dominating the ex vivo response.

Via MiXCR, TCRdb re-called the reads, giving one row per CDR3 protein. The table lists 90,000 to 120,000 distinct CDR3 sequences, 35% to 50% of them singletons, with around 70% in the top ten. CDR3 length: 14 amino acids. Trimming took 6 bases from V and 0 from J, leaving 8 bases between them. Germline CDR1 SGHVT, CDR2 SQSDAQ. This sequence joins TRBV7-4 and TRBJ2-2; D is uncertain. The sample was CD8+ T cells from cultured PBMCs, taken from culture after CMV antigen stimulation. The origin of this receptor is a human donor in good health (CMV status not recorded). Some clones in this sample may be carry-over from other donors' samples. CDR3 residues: CASRETANTGELFF. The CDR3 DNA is TGTGCCAGCAGGGAAACTGCGAACACCGGGGAGCTGTTTTTT.